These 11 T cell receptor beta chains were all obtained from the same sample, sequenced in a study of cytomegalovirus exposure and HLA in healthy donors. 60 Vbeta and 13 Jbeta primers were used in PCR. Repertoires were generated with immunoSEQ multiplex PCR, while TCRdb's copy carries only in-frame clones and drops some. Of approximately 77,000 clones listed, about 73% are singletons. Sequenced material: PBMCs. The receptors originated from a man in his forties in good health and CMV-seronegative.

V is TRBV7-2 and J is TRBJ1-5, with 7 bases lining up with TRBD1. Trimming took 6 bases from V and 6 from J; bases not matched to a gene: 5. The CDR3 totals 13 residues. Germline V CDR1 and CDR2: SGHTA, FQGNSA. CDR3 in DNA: TGTGCCAGCAGTGACAGGGTAGGTCAGCCCCAGCATTTT. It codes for CASSDRVGQPQHF.

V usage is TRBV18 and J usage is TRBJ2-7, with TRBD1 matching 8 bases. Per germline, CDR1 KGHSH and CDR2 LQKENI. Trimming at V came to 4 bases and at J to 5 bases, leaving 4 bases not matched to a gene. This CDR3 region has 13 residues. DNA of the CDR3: TGTGCCAGCTCACTGACAGGGGCCAACGAGCAGTACTTC. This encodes CASSLTGANEQYF.

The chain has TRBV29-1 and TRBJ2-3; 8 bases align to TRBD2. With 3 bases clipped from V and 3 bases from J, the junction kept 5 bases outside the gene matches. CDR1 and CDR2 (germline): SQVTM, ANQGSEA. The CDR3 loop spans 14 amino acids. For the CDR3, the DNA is TGCAGCGTTGAGAGGCGGGAGGTGACAGATACGCAGTATTTT. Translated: CSVERREVTDTQYF.

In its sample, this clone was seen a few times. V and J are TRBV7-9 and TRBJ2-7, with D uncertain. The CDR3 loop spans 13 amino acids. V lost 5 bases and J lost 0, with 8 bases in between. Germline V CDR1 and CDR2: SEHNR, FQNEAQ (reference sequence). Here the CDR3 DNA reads TGTGCCAGCAGCCAACTGAGCTCCTACGAGCAGTACTTC. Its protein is CASSQLSSYEQYF.

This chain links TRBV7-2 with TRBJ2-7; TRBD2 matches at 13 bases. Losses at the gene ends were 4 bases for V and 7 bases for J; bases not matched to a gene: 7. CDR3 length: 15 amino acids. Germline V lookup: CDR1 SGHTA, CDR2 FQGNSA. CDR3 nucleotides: TGTGCCAGCAGCTCCAGACTAGCGGGAGGTAAAGAGCAGTACTTC. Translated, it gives CASSSRLAGGKEQYF.

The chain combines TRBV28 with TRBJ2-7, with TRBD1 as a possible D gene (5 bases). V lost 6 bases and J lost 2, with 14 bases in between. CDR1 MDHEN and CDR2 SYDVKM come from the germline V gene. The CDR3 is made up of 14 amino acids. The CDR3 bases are TGTGCCAGCAGAGCAACAGGTTCCACCTACGAGCAGTACTTC. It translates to CASRATGSTYEQYF.

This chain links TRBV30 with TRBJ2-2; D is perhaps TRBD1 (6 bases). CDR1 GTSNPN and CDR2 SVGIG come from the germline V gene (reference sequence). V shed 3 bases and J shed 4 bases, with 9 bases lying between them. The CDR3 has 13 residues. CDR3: CAWRGQLTGELFF. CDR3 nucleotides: TGTGCCTGGAGGGGACAACTCACCGGGGAGCTGTTTTTT.

CDR3 DNA sequence: TGCGCCAGCAGCTTGGCCCAGGGCAGCACTGAAGCTTTCTTT. Protein product: CASSLAQGSTEAFF. This chain connects TRBV5-1 to TRBJ1-1, with D perhaps matching TRBD1 (5 bases). Trimming shortened V by 0 bases and J by 4 bases, and 10 bases separated the two germline ends. CDR3 length: 14 residues. Germline CDR1 is SGHRS and CDR2 is YFSETQ.

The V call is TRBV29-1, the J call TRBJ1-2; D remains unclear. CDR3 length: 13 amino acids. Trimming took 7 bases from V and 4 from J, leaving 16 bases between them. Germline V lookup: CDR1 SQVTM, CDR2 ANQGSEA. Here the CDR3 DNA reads TGCAGCGCCGAGGGCTCTGGGAGCTATGGCTACACCTTC. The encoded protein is CSAEGSGSYGYTF.

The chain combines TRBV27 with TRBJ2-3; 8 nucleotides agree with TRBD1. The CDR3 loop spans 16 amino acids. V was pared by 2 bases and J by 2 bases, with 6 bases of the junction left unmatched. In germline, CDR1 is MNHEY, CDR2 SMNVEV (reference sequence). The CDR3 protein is CASSLGRTGTTDTQYF. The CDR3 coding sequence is TGTGCCAGCAGTTTAGGGCGGACAGGGACCACAGATACGCAGTATTTT.

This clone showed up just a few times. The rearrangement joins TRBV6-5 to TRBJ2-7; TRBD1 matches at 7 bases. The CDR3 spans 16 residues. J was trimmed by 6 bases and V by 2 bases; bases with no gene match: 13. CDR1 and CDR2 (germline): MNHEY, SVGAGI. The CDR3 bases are TGTGCCAGCAGTTACCTAAACCGGGACAGATGCTTCGAGCAGTACTTC. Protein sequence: CASSYLNRDRCFEQYF.